This T cell receptor beta chain was retrieved from a study of T cells in Graves' hyperthyroidism and ophthalmopathy. Germline values: CDR1 LGHDT, CDR2 YNNKEL (reference sequence). The CDR3 loop spans 14 amino acids. Trimming took off 3 bases at V and 4 bases at J, with 10 bases between the two ends. Authors of the study amplified TCR beta CDR3 regions from RNA transcripts. TCR CDR3 regions were first amplified by RT-PCR with HTBI primers. Each CDR3 protein gets one entry after TCRdb re-called the multiplex PCR reads with MiXCR. The sample comprises 250,000 to 300,000 distinct CDR3 sequences, less than 15% of which are singletons, and 7% to 8.5% rests with the top ten. This clonotype was recorded many times.

The clonotype comes from a woman aged 25 to 39 with Graves' hyperthyroidism that later progressed to Graves' ophthalmopathy. Sequencing was performed on blood. This chain joins TRBV3-1 and TRBJ1-3, with D hard to call. CDR3 loop: CASSQRESGNTIYF. DNA of the CDR3: TGTGCCAGCAGCCAGCGGGAGTCGGGAAACACCATATATTTT.